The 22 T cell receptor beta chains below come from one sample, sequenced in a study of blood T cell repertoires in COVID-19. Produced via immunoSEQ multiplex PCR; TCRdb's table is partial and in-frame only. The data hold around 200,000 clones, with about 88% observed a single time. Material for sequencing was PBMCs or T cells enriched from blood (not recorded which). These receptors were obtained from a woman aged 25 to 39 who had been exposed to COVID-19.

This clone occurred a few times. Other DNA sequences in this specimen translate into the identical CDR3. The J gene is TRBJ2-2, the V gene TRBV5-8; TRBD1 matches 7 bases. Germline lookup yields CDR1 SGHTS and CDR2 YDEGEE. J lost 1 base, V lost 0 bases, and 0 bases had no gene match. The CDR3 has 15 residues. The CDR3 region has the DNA TGTGCCAGCAGCTTGGACAGGGGGAACACCGGGGAGCTGTTTTTT. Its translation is CASSLDRGNTGELFF.

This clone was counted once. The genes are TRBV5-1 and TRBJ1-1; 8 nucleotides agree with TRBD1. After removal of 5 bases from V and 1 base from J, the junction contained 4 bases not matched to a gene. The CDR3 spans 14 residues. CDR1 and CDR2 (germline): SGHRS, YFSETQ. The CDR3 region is CASRTTGENTEAFF. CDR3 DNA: TGCGCCAGCAGAACGACAGGGGAGAACACTGAAGCTTTCTTT. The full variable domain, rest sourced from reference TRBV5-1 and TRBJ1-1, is KAGVTQTPRYLIKTRGQQVTLSCSPISGHRSVSWYQQTPGQGLQFLFEYFSETQRNKGNFPGRFSGRQFSNSRSEMNVSTLELGDSALYLCASRTTGENTEAFFGQGTRLTVV.

CDR3 bases: TGCGCCAGCAGCTTCGGGAGGGGGGCAACTAATGAAAAACTGTTTTTT. Translated: CASSFGRGATNEKLFF. This sequence joins TRBV5-1 and TRBJ1-4, with D tentatively TRBD1 (6 bases). V was cut by 2 bases and J by 0 bases, with 11 bases left in between. Germline CDR1 is SGHRS and CDR2 is YFSETQ. The CDR3 totals 16 residues.

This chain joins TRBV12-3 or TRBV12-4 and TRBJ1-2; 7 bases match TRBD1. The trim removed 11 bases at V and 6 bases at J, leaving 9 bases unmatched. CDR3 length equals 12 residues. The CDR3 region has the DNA TGTGCCGCAACCGGGACAGCTAATGGCTACACCTTC. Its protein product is CAATGTANGYTF.

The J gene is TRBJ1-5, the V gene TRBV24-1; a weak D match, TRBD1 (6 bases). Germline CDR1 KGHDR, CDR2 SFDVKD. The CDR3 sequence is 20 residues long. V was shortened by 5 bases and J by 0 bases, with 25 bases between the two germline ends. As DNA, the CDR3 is TGTGCCACCAGTGCTCCACTGGCAGGGGCGGAGGTTTATAGCAATCAGCCCCAGCATTTT. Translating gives CATSAPLAGAEVYSNQPQHF.

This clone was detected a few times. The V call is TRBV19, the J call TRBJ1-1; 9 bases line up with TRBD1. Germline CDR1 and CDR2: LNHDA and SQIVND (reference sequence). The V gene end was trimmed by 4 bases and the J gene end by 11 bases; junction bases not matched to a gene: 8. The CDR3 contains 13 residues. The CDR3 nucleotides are TGTGCCAGTAGTACCCGGGACAGGGTGGACGCTTTCTTT. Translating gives CASSTRDRVDAFF.

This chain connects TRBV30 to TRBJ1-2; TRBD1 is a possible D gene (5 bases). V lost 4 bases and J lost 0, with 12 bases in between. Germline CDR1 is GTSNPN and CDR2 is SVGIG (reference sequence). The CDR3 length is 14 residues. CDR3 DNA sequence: TGTGCCTGGACTCTGGGGGGAGCTAACTATGGCTACACCTTC. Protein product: CAWTLGGANYGYTF.

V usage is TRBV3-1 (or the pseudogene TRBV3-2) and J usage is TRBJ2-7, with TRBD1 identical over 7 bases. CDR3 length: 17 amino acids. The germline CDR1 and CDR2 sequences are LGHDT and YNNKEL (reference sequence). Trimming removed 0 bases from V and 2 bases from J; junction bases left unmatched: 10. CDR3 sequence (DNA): TGTGCCAGCAGCCAAGAAGTGGCACAGGGGTACCCCTACGAGCAGTACTTC. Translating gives CASSQEVAQGYPYEQYF.

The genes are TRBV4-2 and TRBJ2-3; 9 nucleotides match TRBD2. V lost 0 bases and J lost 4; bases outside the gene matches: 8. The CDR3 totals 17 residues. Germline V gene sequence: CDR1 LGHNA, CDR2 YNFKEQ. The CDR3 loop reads CASSQDLGRGGPDTQYF. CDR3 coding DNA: TGTGCCAGCAGCCAAGATCTCGGGCGGGGGGGCCCAGATACGCAGTATTTT.

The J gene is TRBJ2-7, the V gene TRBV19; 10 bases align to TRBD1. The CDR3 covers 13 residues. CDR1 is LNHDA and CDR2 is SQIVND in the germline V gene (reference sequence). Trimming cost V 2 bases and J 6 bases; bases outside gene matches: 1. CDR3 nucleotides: TGTGCCAGTAGTATAAGGGACAGGGGCGAGCAGTACTTC. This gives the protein CASSIRDRGEQYF.

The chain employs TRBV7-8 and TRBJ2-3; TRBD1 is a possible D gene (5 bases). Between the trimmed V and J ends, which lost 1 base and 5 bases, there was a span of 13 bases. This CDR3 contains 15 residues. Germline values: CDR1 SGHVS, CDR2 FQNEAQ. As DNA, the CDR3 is TGTGCCAGCAGCTTAGGGGGCCCCTTGGGAGATACGCAGTATTTT. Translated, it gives CASSLGGPLGDTQYF.

As DNA, the CDR3 is TGTGCCAGCAGCTTACCGGGACTAGCGAACGAGCAGTACTTC. Protein sequence: CASSLPGLANEQYF. The genes are TRBV5-6 and TRBJ2-7; 10 bases agree with TRBD2. In germline, CDR1 is SGHDT, CDR2 YYEEEE. The CDR3 covers 14 residues. Trimming at V came to 2 bases and at J to 5 bases, leaving 4 bases not matched to a gene. Based on the CDR3 plus reference TRBV5-6 and TRBJ2-7, the full variable domain is DAGVTQSPTHLIKTRGQQVTLRCSPKSGHDTVSWYQQALGQGPQFIFQYYEEEERQRGNFPDRFSGHQFPNYSSELNVNALLLGDSALYLCASSLPGLANEQYFGPGTRLTVT.

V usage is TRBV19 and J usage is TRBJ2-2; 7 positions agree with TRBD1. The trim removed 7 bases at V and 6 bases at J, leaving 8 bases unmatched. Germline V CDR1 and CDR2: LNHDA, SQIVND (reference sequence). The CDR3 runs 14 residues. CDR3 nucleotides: TGTGCCAGTACCATGGTAGGGGGCGCCGGGGAGCTGTTTTTT. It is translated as CASTMVGGAGELFF.

This CDR3 reads CASRSGQGQPQHF. The CDR3 bases are TGTGCCAGCAGGTCGGGACAGGGGCAGCCCCAGCATTTT. The chain uses TRBV6-5 and TRBJ1-5, with 10 bases matching TRBD1. From germline, CDR1 is MNHEY and CDR2 SVGAGI. This CDR3 contains 13 residues. The J segment lost 7 bases and the V segment lost 6 bases, leaving 3 bases of the junction unmatched.

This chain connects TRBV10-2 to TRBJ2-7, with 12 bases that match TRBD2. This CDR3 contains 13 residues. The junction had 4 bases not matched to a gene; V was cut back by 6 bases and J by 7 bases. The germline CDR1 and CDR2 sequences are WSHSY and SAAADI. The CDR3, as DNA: TGCGCCAGCAGATTTGGACTAGCGGGGGAGCAGTACTTC. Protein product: CASRFGLAGEQYF.

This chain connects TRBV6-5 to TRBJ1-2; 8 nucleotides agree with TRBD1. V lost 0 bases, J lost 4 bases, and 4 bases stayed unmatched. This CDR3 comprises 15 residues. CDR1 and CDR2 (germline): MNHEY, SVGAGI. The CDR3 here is CASSYSTGAGYGYTF. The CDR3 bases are TGTGCCAGCAGTTACTCGACAGGGGCCGGCTATGGCTACACCTTC.

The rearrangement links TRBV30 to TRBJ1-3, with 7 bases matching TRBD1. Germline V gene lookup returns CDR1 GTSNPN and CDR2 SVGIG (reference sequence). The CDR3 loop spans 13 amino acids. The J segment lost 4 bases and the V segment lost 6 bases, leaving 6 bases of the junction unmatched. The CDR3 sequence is CACHDRAGNTIYF. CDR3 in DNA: TGTGCCTGCCACGACAGGGCCGGAAACACCATATATTTT.

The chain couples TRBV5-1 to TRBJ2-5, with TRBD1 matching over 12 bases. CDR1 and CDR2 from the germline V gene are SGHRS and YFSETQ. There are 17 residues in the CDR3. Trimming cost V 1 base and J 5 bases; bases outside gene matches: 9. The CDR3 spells CASSLTPGTGGAETQYF. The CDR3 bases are TGCGCCAGCAGCTTGACGCCCGGGACAGGGGGCGCGGAGACCCAGTACTTC.

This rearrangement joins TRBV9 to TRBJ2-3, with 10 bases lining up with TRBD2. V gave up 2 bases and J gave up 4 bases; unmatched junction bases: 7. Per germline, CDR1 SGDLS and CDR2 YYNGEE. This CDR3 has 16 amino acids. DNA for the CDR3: TGTGCCAGCAGCGTGTTAGCGGGGGGCTCGGCAGATACGCAGTATTTT. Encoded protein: CASSVLAGGSADTQYF.

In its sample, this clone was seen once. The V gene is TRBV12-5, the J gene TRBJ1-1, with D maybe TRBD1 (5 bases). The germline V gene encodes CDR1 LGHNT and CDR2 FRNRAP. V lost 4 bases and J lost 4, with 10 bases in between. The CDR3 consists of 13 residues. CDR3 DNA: TGTGCTAGTGGTTCAGGGTGGTTCACTGAAGCTTTCTTT. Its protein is CASGSGWFTEAFF.

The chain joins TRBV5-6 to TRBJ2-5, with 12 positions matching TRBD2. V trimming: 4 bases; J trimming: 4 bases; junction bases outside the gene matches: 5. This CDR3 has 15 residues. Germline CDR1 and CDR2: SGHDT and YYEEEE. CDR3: CASSPLAGGRETQYF. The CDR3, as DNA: TGTGCCAGCAGCCCGCTAGCGGGGGGGCGAGAGACCCAGTACTTC.

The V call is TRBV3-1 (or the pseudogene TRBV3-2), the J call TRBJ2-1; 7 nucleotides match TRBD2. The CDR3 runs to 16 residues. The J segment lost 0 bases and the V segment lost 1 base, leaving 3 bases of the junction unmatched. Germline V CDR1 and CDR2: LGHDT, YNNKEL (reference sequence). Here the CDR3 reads CASSQVGGSSYNEQFF. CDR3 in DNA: TGTGCCAGCAGCCAAGTGGGGGGGAGCTCCTACAATGAGCAGTTCTTC.